The rows below give T cell receptor beta chains drawn from one sample of a study of T cell repertoires in cytomegalovirus infection. From the reads, TCRdb called clonotypes with MiXCR, one entry per CDR3 protein. The table shows under 200,000 distinct CDR3 sequences, with 8.5% to 10% occurring only once. Sequenced sample: PBMCs. Receptors were obtained from a human donor in good health (CMV status not recorded). Some clones in this sample may be carry-over from other donors' samples. The CDR3 runs from the conserved cysteine through the conserved F or W. The order of the fields is J gene, D gene, clone size, V gene, CDR3 protein, CDR3 DNA. A D gene is named only where the DNA matches it firmly. Only some rows state a clone size, as once, few, many or a class for expanded clones.

>TRBJ2-7|TRBD2|many|TRBV7-2
CASSLVAGGTEQYF
TGTGCCAGCAGCTTAGTTGCGGGAGGGACTGAGCAGTACTTC
>TRBJ2-1|.|.|TRBV20-1
CSAGIGSYNEQFF
TGCAGCGCGGGCATCGGGTCCTACAATGAGCAGTTCTTC
>TRBJ1-2|.|.|TRBV29-1
CSVPTNYGYTF
TGCAGCGTTCCGACAAACTATGGCTACACCTTC
>TRBJ1-2|.|many|TRBV6-2/TRBV6-3
CASSPDRIYGYTF
TGTGCCAGCAGTCCCGACAGGATCTATGGCTACACCTTC
>TRBJ1-2|TRBD1|.|TRBV28
CASRTTGGWGYTF
TGTGCCAGCAGAACCACAGGGGGATGGGGCTACACCTTC
>TRBJ1-1|.|few|TRBV19
CASTPDPGPTNTEAFF
TGTGCCAGTACCCCGGATCCAGGACCGACGAACACTGAAGCTTTCTTT
>TRBJ2-7|.|.|TRBV28
CASSFLPGATHSYEQYF
TGTGCCAGCAGTTTTCTCCCGGGGGCCACCCACTCCTACGAGCAGTACTTC
>TRBJ2-7|TRBD1|few|TRBV29-1
CSVPGQGYEQYF
TGCAGCGTACCGGGACAGGGCTACGAGCAGTACTTC
>TRBJ2-7|.|many|TRBV7-2
CASSLVQNTYEQYF
TGTGCCAGCAGCTTAGTACAGAACACCTACGAGCAGTACTTC
>TRBJ2-1|TRBD2|many|TRBV4-1
CASSHPGLAGGAGNNEQFF
TGCGCCAGCAGCCACCCGGGACTAGCGGGAGGAGCTGGAAACAATGAGCAGTTCTTC